These 20 T cell receptor beta chains were sequenced from one sample in a study of identical twins (dated by TCRdb to the mid-2010s). The library relied on 5' RACE. The sequencing machine was an Illumina HiSeq 2000. Through fastp at Q25 and MiXCR, TCRdb rebuilt clones from the public reads, retaining in-frame beta chains. Every distinct CDR3 protein forms one entry, paired with its most common genes and DNA. Counted in this sample were approximately 260,000 distinct CDR3 sequences; about 14% of them appeared once. The leading ten clones occupy under 9.5% of the sample. Sequenced input: memory (CD45RO+) T cells sorted from blood. Read against the paper, the sample's cell subset or site label means: CD45RO+ enriched T cells. These receptors were taken from a woman under 30 in good health.

This clonotype was observed many times. The chain couples TRBV5-1 to TRBJ2-2; D not certain. The CDR3 sequence is 13 residues long. The V and J ends lost 6 bases and 1 base respectively, with 7 bases between them. Germline-derived CDR1 and CDR2 are SGHRS and YFSETQ. The CDR3 spells CASTPRNTGELFF. The CDR3 nucleotides are TGCGCCAGCACGCCCAGGAACACCGGGGAGCTGTTTTTT.

The chain recombines TRBV3-1 with TRBJ2-7; 8 nucleotides match TRBD1. V dropped 5 bases and J dropped 5; count of bases not matched to a gene: 14. Germline CDR1 is LGHDT and CDR2 is YNNKEL (reference sequence). The CDR3 is 16 amino acids. The CDR3 sequence is CASSDNTGTGSNEQYF. CDR3 nucleotides: TGTGCCAGCAGCGACAACACCGGGACAGGATCCAACGAGCAGTACTTC.

This sequence joins TRBV29-1 and TRBJ2-1; D possibly corresponds to TRBD1 (5 bases). Germline V gene lookup returns CDR1 SQVTM and CDR2 ANQGSEA. The CDR3 consists of 14 residues. V lost 6 bases and J lost 0, with 12 bases in between. The CDR3 coding sequence is TGCAGCGTCGACAGTCACCTCTCCTACAATGAGCAGTTCTTC. Protein sequence: CSVDSHLSYNEQFF.

This clonotype was seen only a few times. The chain has TRBV18 and TRBJ2-2; D is unclear. This CDR3 contains 13 residues. Trimming removed 0 bases from V and 7 bases from J, with 6 bases in between. Germline values: CDR1 KGHSH, CDR2 LQKENI. CDR3 in DNA: TGTGCCAGCTCACCACCGAACGGCGGGGAGCTGTTTTTT. Encoded protein: CASSPPNGGELFF. The full variable domain, rest sourced from reference TRBV18 and TRBJ2-2, is NAGVMQNPRHLVRRRGQEARLRCSPMKGHSHVYWYRQLPEEGLKFMVYLQKENIIDESGMPKERFSAEFPKEGPSILRIQQVVRGDSAAYFCASSPPNGGELFFGEGSRLTVL.

The rearrangement uses TRBV2 and TRBJ2-1, with D unresolved. CDR3 length: 17 amino acids. Trimming cost V 6 bases and J 3 bases, with 21 bases left between them. Germline CDR1 SNHLY, CDR2 FYNNEI. CDR3 in DNA: TGTGCCAGCAGCCCCCTAGGTGGGCTAGACCTCTACAATGAGCAGTTCTTC. Protein: CASSPLGGLDLYNEQFF.

This clonotype was counted only a few times. This rearrangement joins TRBV5-5 to TRBJ2-7; a weak D match, TRBD1 (6 bases). This CDR3 is built from 14 residues. CDR1 is SGHKS, CDR2 YYEKEE, per germline (reference sequence). V lost 4 bases, J lost 2 bases, and 13 bases lay in between. For the CDR3, the DNA is TGTGCCAGCAGCCTAGGGGGTCCCCCCTACGAGCAGTACTTC. It yields the protein CASSLGGPPYEQYF.

This clonotype occurred many times. The genes are TRBV7-6 and TRBJ2-2; 7 positions agree with TRBD2. J lost 6 bases, V lost 5 bases, and 0 bases had no gene match. CDR3 length: 12 amino acids. The germline CDR1 and CDR2 sequences are SGHVS and FNYEAQ. The CDR3 protein is CASSREAGELFF. CDR3 sequence (DNA): TGTGCCAGCAGCCGGGAGGCCGGGGAGCTGTTTTTT.

This clonotype showed up just a few times. The J gene is TRBJ1-5, the V gene TRBV6-1; 7 bases align to TRBD1. J was trimmed by 7 bases and V by 9 bases; bases with no gene match: 9. Looked up from germline, CDR1 is MNHNS and CDR2 is SASEGT. This CDR3 contains 13 residues. The CDR3 region has the DNA TGTGCCAGTCAGGGGGGGGTTGGACAGCCCCAGCATTTT. This codes for CASQGGVGQPQHF.

This clonotype was found a few times. The chain carries TRBV12-3 or TRBV12-4 and TRBJ2-1; D is perhaps TRBD2 (7 bases). CDR3 length: 16 amino acids. Trimming cost V 5 bases and J 7 bases, with 21 bases left between them. The CDR3 here is CASSPEGGGPQNEQFF. The CDR3 nucleotides are TGTGCCAGCAGTCCCGAGGGGGGAGGGCCACAAAATGAGCAGTTCTTC.

This clonotype showed up just a few times. The J gene is TRBJ2-2, the V gene TRBV27; D perhaps matches TRBD2 (6 bases). Trimming cost V 2 bases and J 5 bases, with 15 bases left between them. Germline lookup yields CDR1 MNHEY and CDR2 SMNVEV (reference sequence). CDR3 size: 16 residues. In nucleotides, the CDR3 is TGTGCCAGCAGTTTACTCAGGACTACCCTTACCGGGGAGCTGTTTTTT. As protein: CASSLLRTTLTGELFF.

This clonotype has more than one count but fewer than ten. This sequence joins TRBV27 and TRBJ1-1; D not resolved. From germline, CDR1 is MNHEY and CDR2 SMNVEV (reference sequence). V lost 8 bases and J lost 7, with 23 bases in between. This CDR3 contains 15 residues. The CDR3 here is CASSSGVESSGEAFF. CDR3 DNA: TGTGCCAGCTCAAGCGGTGTGGAGTCCTCAGGTGAAGCTTTCTTT.

This clonotype was detected a few times. This chain links TRBV12-3 or TRBV12-4 with TRBJ1-2, with D uncertain. The CDR3 covers 15 residues. With 2 bases removed from V and 8 bases from J, the gap between germline ends came to 18 bases. DNA of the CDR3: TGTGCCAGCAGTTTAAGGGAGCGGGATCGGCGGGGCTACACCTTC. Translating it yields CASSLRERDRRGYTF.

J is TRBJ2-7 and V is TRBV7-2, with 10 bases that match TRBD1. The CDR3 consists of 16 residues. Germline CDR1 and CDR2: SGHTA and FQGNSA. The trim removed 3 bases at V and 5 bases at J, leaving 10 bases unmatched. The CDR3 DNA sequence: TGTGCCAGCAGCTTGTTATTGGACAGGGGGTTCCACGAGCAGTACTTC. Protein sequence: CASSLLLDRGFHEQYF.

This clonotype was detected ten times or more. The chain is built from TRBV5-5 and TRBJ2-3; 11 bases align to TRBD2. Germline CDR1 and CDR2: SGHKS and YYEKEE (reference sequence). J was trimmed by 2 bases and V by 1 base; bases with no gene match: 3. The CDR3 contains 16 residues. CDR3 bases: TGTGCCAGCAGCTTGAGACTAGCGGGAACCACAGATACGCAGTATTTT. Translating gives CASSLRLAGTTDTQYF.

This clonotype was seen a handful of times. The V and J genes are TRBV20-1 and TRBJ1-5; TRBD1 is a possible D gene (6 bases). The length of the CDR3 is 13 residues. Germline lookup yields CDR1 DFQATT and CDR2 SNEGSKA (reference sequence). Trimming shortened V by 6 bases and J by 3 bases, and 12 bases separated the two germline ends. In DNA form, the CDR3 reads TGCAGTGCACAGCCAGGGGCCAATCAGCCCCAGCATTTT. Its translation: CSAQPGANQPQHF.

The genes are TRBV6-5 and TRBJ1-5, with D perhaps TRBD1 (5 bases). Per the germline V gene, CDR1 is MNHEY and CDR2 is SVGAGI. Trimming took off 0 bases at V and 2 bases at J, with 20 bases between the two ends. The CDR3 runs 19 residues. This CDR3 is CASSYSFSAGPFGNQPQHF. CDR3 DNA: TGTGCCAGCAGTTACTCGTTCTCGGCGGGACCTTTCGGCAATCAGCCCCAGCATTTT.

This clonotype was seen a handful of times. This rearrangement joins TRBV5-1 to TRBJ1-3; D gene uncertain. Germline CDR1 is SGHRS and CDR2 is YFSETQ. V shed 3 bases and J shed 3 bases, with 7 bases lying between them. The CDR3 loop spans 13 amino acids. The CDR3 loop is CASSSFDGNTIYF. The DNA for the CDR3 is TGCGCCAGCAGCTCATTTGATGGAAACACCATATATTTT.

This clonotype was detected only a few times. The gene calls are TRBV7-9 and TRBJ1-3; 7 bases align to TRBD1. Per germline, CDR1 SEHNR and CDR2 FQNEAQ (reference sequence). With 5 bases clipped from V and 4 bases from J, the junction kept 8 bases outside the gene matches. The CDR3 has 15 amino acids. The DNA for the CDR3 is TGTGCCAGCAGCCTAGACAGGGTGAAAGGAAACACCATATATTTT. It specifies CASSLDRVKGNTIYF.

The sample holds a few counts of this clonotype. This chain connects TRBV5-1 to TRBJ1-1; D uncertain. Looked up from germline, CDR1 is SGHRS and CDR2 is YFSETQ. This CDR3 region has 15 residues. The V end was cut by 6 bases, the J end by 0 bases, with 15 bases between. This CDR3 is CASTPEETLNTEAFF. The CDR3 DNA follows: TGCGCCAGCACCCCTGAGGAGACGCTGAACACTGAAGCTTTCTTT.

This clonotype has only a few counts. V is TRBV11-3 and J is TRBJ1-1; the D gene is possibly TRBD1 (5 bases). Germline-derived CDR1 and CDR2 are SGHNT and YENEEA. The CDR3 runs to 13 residues. V lost 2 bases to trimming and J lost 4 bases, with 8 bases between them. This chain's CDR3 is CASSLQGTTEAFF. CDR3 bases: TGTGCCAGCAGCTTACAGGGAACCACTGAAGCTTTCTTT.